The sequence of this TCR beta chain was determined in a study of CD8+CD57+ T cells in acquired aplastic anemia. CDR3 size: 14 residues. In germline, CDR1 is SGHTA, CDR2 FQGNSA. Trimming stripped 1 base from V and 4 bases from J, with 10 bases between. Genomic DNA, the template, was used for profiling of the TCR beta VDJ and CDR3. MiXCR, run by TCRdb on the reads, gives a single entry per CDR3 protein. The sample holds around 180,000 distinct CDR3 sequences, 64% seen once. The sample consisted of sorted CD4+, CD8+, or CD8+CD57+ T cells (not recorded which) from PBMCs. The chain employs TRBV7-2 and TRBJ1-1; possibly TRBD1 for D (5 bases). The source of this sequence is a human donor with severe aplastic anemia or a healthy control (not recorded which). CDR3 sequence (DNA): TGTGCCAGCAGCTTAGTTACAGGATCCACTGAAGCTTTCTTT. The encoded protein is CASSLVTGSTEAFF. Complete variable domain (other parts from reference TRBV7-2 and TRBJ1-1): GAGVSQSPSNKVTEKGKDVELRCDPISGHTALYWYRQSLGQGLEFLIYFQGNSAPDKSGLPSDRFSAERTGGSVSTLTIQRTQQEDSAVYLCASSLVTGSTEAFFGQGTRLTVV.